This entry concerns a single T cell receptor beta chain. Participants' own reports of clinical history determined their cohort assignment. The data belong to a study of blood T cell repertoires in COVID-19. Sequenced by immunoSEQ multiplex PCR; TCRdb stores in-frame clones only, minus some. In the table there are 230,000 or so clones, approximately 90% of which are singletons. Germline V gene sequence: CDR1 MNHEY, CDR2 SMNVEV (reference sequence). The CDR3 runs 15 residues. Trimming stripped 2 bases from V and 2 bases from J, with 9 bases between. This sequence was found in a woman aged 40-49 years with acute COVID-19. Material for sequencing was PBMCs or T cells enriched from blood (not recorded which). The chain is built from TRBV27 and TRBJ1-4, with D possibly being TRBD1 (5 bases). CDR3 coding DNA: TGTGCCAGCAGTTTAACGGGGGTCACTAATGAAAAACTGTTTTTT. This gives the protein CASSLTGVTNEKLFF.